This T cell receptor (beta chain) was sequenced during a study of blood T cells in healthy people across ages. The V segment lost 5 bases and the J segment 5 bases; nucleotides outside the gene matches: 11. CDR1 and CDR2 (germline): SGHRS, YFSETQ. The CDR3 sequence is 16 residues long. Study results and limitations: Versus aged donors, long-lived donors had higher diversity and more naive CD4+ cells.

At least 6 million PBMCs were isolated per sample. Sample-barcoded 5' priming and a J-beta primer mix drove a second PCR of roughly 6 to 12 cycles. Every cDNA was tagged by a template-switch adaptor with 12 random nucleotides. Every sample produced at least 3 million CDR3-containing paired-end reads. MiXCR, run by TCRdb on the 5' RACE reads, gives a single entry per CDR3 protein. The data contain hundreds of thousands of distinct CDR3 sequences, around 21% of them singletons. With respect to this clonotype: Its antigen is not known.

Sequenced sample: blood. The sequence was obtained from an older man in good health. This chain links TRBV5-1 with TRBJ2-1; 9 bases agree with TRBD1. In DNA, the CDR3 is TGCGCCAGCAGTTACGTGCCCGGGACAGGGAACAATGAGCAGTTCTTC. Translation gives CASSYVPGTGNNEQFF.